This TCR beta chain was identified in a study of CD8 T cells in ankylosing spondylitis. This clonotype was counted at least ten times. Its antigen is not identified. TCRdb passed the 5' RACE reads through MiXCR, listing each CDR3 protein once. Among tens of thousands of distinct CDR3 sequences listed, roughly 2.5% were seen once. V was cut by 1 base and J by 1 base, with 5 bases left in between. Germline V gives CDR1 SGDLS, CDR2 YYNGEE. The CDR3 covers 13 residues. Notes on the study in general: Disease-associated clonotypes exhibited CD8+ identity and were relatively infrequent in peripheral blood. Blood from ankylosing spondylitis patients appeared to carry a characteristic eight-variant TCR beta motif.

Material: blood, either unsorted or a sorted T cell fraction (not recorded which). This sequence joins TRBV9 and TRBJ1-1; D gene ambiguous. The origin of this receptor is a female donor with ankylosing spondylitis or in good health (not recorded which). In nucleotides, the CDR3 is TGTGCCAGCAGCGTACGGGAGAACACTGAAGCTTTCTTT. Translating it yields CASSVRENTEAFF.